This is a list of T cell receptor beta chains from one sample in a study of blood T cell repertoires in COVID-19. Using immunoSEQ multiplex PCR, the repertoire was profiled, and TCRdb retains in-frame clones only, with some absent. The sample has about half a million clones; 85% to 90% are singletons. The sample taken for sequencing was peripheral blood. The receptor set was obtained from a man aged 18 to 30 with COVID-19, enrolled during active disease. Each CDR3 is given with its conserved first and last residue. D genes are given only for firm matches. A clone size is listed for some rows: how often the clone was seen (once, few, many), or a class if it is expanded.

CASSVPRGKTLRGTQYF	TGTGCCAGCAGCGTTCCCCGGGGGAAAACCCTCCGAGGGACCCAGTACTTC	NA	TRBV7-9	NA	TRBJ2-5
CASRPDRGWDGYTF	TGTGCCAGCAGGCCAGACAGGGGCTGGGATGGCTACACCTTC	TRBD1	TRBV6-5	NA	TRBJ1-2
CASSLGQDSGFTYEQYF	TGCGCCAGCAGCTTGGGTCAAGACAGTGGATTCACCTACGAGCAGTACTTC	NA	TRBV5-1	NA	TRBJ2-7
CASSRGAGVQKLFF	TGTGCCAGCAGCCGGGGCGCAGGGGTTCAAAAACTGTTTTTT	NA	TRBV3-1/TRBV3-2	NA	TRBJ1-4
CASRRQGENTIYF	TGTGCCAGCAGACGACAGGGAGAAAACACCATATATTTT	TRBD1	TRBV27	NA	TRBJ1-3
CASSESSANYGYTF	TGTGCCAGCAGTGAATCGTCCGCGAACTATGGCTACACCTTC	NA	TRBV2	few	TRBJ1-2
CASSQGQAAGNEQYF	TGCGCCAGCAGCCAAGGTCAGGCCGCGGGGAACGAGCAGTACTTC	NA	TRBV4-1	once	TRBJ2-7
CASSLKGPRQGKETQYF	TGCGCCAGCAGCTTGAAAGGCCCGAGACAGGGTAAAGAGACCCAGTACTTC	TRBD1	TRBV5-1	NA	TRBJ2-5
CASRDRVNSPLHF	TGTGCCAGTCGGGACAGGGTGAATTCACCCCTCCACTTT	TRBD1	TRBV2	NA	TRBJ1-6
CASSRGSGGSYNEQFF	TGTGCCAGCAGCCGGGGTAGCGGGGGTTCCTACAATGAGCAGTTCTTC	TRBD2	TRBV3-1/TRBV3-2	NA	TRBJ2-1
CSVAGLAEGTGELFF	TGCAGCGTTGCGGGACTAGCGGAGGGGACCGGGGAGCTGTTTTTT	TRBD2	TRBV29-1	once	TRBJ2-2
CASSSREGFGYTF	TGTGCCAGCAGTTCCAGGGAGGGGTTTGGCTACACCTTC	NA	TRBV27	NA	TRBJ1-2
CASVLVGAGQPQHF	TGTGCCAGCGTCTTGGTGGGGGCAGGACAGCCCCAGCATTTT	NA	TRBV2	NA	TRBJ1-5
CASSQDSWAVSYEQYF	TGTGCCAGCAGCCAAGATTCTTGGGCAGTTTCCTACGAGCAGTACTTC	NA	TRBV4-2	NA	TRBJ2-7
CASSLLAGVGPDTQYF	TGCGCCAGCAGCTTACTAGCGGGAGTGGGGCCAGATACGCAGTATTTT	TRBD2	TRBV5-1	NA	TRBJ2-3
CAWSRRGGLYYEQYF	TGTGCCTGGAGCCGAAGGGGGGGCCTTTACTACGAGCAGTACTTC	NA	TRBV30	NA	TRBJ2-7
CASSTDRSSGNTIYF	TGTGCCAGCAGTACCGACAGGAGCTCTGGAAACACCATATATTTT	NA	TRBV6-5	NA	TRBJ1-3
CASSLTAHYEQYF	TGTGCCAGCAGTCTGACAGCGCACTACGAGCAGTACTTC	NA	TRBV12-3/TRBV12-4	once	TRBJ2-7
CASSPRGDLAKNIQYF	TGTGCCAGCAGTCCCCGAGGAGATCTAGCCAAAAACATTCAGTACTTC	NA	TRBV28	NA	TRBJ2-4
CASSIGGVGNEQFF	TGCGCCAGCAGCATCGGAGGGGTGGGCAATGAGCAGTTCTTC	NA	TRBV5-1	NA	TRBJ2-1
CASNLGGRNNEQFF	TGTGCCAGCAACCTAGGGGGACGGAACAATGAGCAGTTCTTC	NA	TRBV7-3	once	TRBJ2-1
CASSQDPGFRDKSTDTQYF	TGTGCCAGCAGCCAAGATCCAGGGTTCCGGGACAAAAGCACAGATACGCAGTATTTT	NA	TRBV3-1/TRBV3-2	NA	TRBJ2-3